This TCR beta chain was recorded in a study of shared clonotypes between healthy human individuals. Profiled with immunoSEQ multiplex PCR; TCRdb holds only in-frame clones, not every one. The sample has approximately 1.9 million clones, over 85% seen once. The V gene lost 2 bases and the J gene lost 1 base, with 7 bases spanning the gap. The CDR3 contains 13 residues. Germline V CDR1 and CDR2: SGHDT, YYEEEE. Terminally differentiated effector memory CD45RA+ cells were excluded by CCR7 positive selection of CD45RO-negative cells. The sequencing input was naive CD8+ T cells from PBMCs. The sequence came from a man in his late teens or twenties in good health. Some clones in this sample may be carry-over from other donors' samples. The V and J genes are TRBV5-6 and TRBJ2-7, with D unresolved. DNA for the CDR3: TGTGCCAGCAGCTTTTGGATATCCTACGAGCAGTACTTC. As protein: CASSFWISYEQYF.